This TCR beta chain was sequenced for a study of HIV-infected children after antiretroviral therapy interruption. For the study at large: Children had CD4+ above 500, viral load below 50 copies/ml, either treatment arm. Continuous-treatment samples came from weeks 0, 48 and 150. Interruption group median age about 10 years; continuous group 7 to 8 years. Study-level results: After treatment interruption started, naive CD4+ CDR3 overlap across time points dropped.

Unique molecular identifiers were included in an RNA-based 3' RACE TCR library. A single record per CDR3 protein comes from TCRdb applying MiXCR to the 3' RACE reads. The table lists 40,000 to 55,000 distinct CDR3 sequences, 4.3% of them singletons, with approximately 0.7% in the top ten. Details on this clonotype: Antigen specificity is unknown. A clone one base away is much larger, so this may be a read error.

The treatment is: PENTA 11 planned treatment interruption arm or continuous ART arm. Per germline, CDR1 MDHEN and CDR2 SYDVKM. The CDR3 is 16 amino acids. Here the sequenced sample was CD45RA+ CD4+ T cells from PBMCs, pooled from several time points, taken from a donor given antiretroviral therapy, either interrupted or continuous. This sample's subset: naive CD4+ CD45RA+ CD45RO- T cells. The chain uses TRBV28 and TRBJ2-7, with 10 bases that match TRBD2. This sequence originates from a pool of human donors with HIV. DNA of the CDR3: TGTGCCAGCAGTCCCTCCTCAGCGGGAGGGTCCTACAAGCAGTACTTC. Protein sequence: CASSPSSAGGSYKQYF.